The 16 T cell receptor beta chains given below trace back to one sample, sequenced in a study of CD8 T cells in ankylosing spondylitis. TCRdb used MiXCR to reprocess the 5' RACE reads, holding one entry per CDR3 protein. Here the sample spans 250,000 to 300,000 distinct CDR3 sequences, 20% being singletons. Sequenced material: blood, either unsorted or a sorted T cell fraction (not recorded which). The receptors were gathered from a male donor with ankylosing spondylitis or in good health (not recorded which).

This clonotype was seen only a few times. The chain recombines TRBV20-1 with TRBJ2-1; no clear D. This CDR3 is built from 15 residues. The germline V gene encodes CDR1 DFQATT and CDR2 SNEGSKA (reference sequence). Deletions cut 0 bases from V and 0 bases from J, with 9 bases between. The CDR3: CSARDAIGSYNEQFF. The CDR3 coding sequence is TGCAGTGCTAGAGATGCGATCGGCTCCTACAATGAGCAGTTCTTC.

The V and J genes are TRBV5-6 and TRBJ1-1; D not certain. CDR3 size: 14 residues. The V and J ends lost 0 bases and 4 bases respectively, with 10 bases between them. CDR1 SGHDT and CDR2 YYEEEE come from the germline V gene. For the CDR3, the DNA is TGTGCCAGCAGCTTGGATCCCGGGTCCACTGAAGCTTTCTTT. Its protein is CASSLDPGSTEAFF.

This clonotype was seen only a few times. The rearrangement joins TRBV5-1 to TRBJ1-6; D remains unclear. The germline gives CDR1 SGHRS, CDR2 YFSETQ. The CDR3 runs 14 residues. V dropped 0 bases and J dropped 7 bases, with 8 bases sitting between them. CDR3 amino acids: CASSLDPGNSPLHF. As DNA, the CDR3 is TGCGCCAGCAGCTTGGACCCCGGGAATTCACCCCTCCACTTT.

This clonotype was seen ten or more times. The chain uses TRBV9 and TRBJ2-2; 7 nucleotides align to TRBD2. The J segment lost 1 base and the V segment lost 2 bases, leaving 2 bases of the junction unmatched. This CDR3 region has 15 residues. Germline V gene data show CDR1 as SGDLS and CDR2 as YYNGEE. The DNA for the CDR3 is TGTGCCAGCAGCGTCTCGGGAGGGAACACCGGGGAGCTGTTTTTT. Translating it yields CASSVSGGNTGELFF.

This clonotype showed up just a few times. The DNA of the CDR3 is TGTGCCAGCAGTACCTTGGGTAGCAATCAGCCCCAGCATTTT. Translation gives CASSTLGSNQPQHF. The chain joins TRBV12-3 or TRBV12-4 to TRBJ1-5; D remains unclear. Trimming stripped 5 bases from V and 0 bases from J, with 8 bases between. The CDR3 is made up of 14 amino acids.

This clonotype was detected a few times. The J gene is TRBJ1-2, the V gene TRBV12-3 or TRBV12-4, with D tentatively TRBD1 (6 bases). With 4 bases removed from V and 14 bases from J, the gap between germline ends came to 14 bases. The CDR3 consists of 11 residues. The CDR3 region has the DNA TGTGCCAGCAGTTGGGACAACGCGCAAACCTTC. This encodes CASSWDNAQTF.

The chain uses TRBV5-1 and TRBJ2-1; 10 bases are a match to TRBD1. The CDR3 contains 14 residues. With 4 bases clipped from V and 7 bases from J, the junction kept 5 bases outside the gene matches. The germline CDR1 and CDR2 sequences are SGHRS and YFSETQ. The CDR3 sequence: CASSEDRGWNEQFF. CDR3 bases: TGCGCCAGCAGCGAGGACAGGGGGTGGAATGAGCAGTTCTTC. Combining the CDR3 with reference TRBV5-1 and TRBJ2-1 gives the whole variable domain KAGVTQTPRYLIKTRGQQVTLSCSPISGHRSVSWYQQTPGQGLQFLFEYFSETQRNKGNFPGRFSGRQFSNSRSEMNVSTLELGDSALYLCASSEDRGWNEQFFGPGTRLTVL.

The chain combines TRBV20-1 with TRBJ1-1, with 7 nucleotides matching TRBD1. This CDR3 contains 13 residues. The V segment lost 7 bases and the J segment 5 bases; nucleotides outside the gene matches: 10. CDR1 and CDR2 from the germline V gene are DFQATT and SNEGSKA (reference sequence). CDR3 DNA sequence: TGCAGTGTTAGCACGACAGGGCTTACTGAAGCTTTCTTT. Protein: CSVSTTGLTEAFF.

This clonotype was counted only a few times. The chain couples TRBV25-1 to TRBJ1-2; D unclear. The germline V and J ends were trimmed by 2 bases and 2 bases, with 9 bases remaining between them. The germline CDR1 and CDR2 sequences are MGHDK and SYGVNS. The CDR3 is 14 residues long. CDR3: CASSEPGMNYGYTF. Here the CDR3 DNA reads TGTGCCAGCAGTGAACCCGGTATGAACTATGGCTACACCTTC.

In its sample, this clonotype was seen many times. The DNA of the CDR3 is TGCAGCGTTGAAGTTCCCCCAGGGTACAATGAGCAGTTCTTC. Translating gives CSVEVPPGYNEQFF. The chain combines TRBV29-1 with TRBJ2-1, with a possible D match to TRBD1 (5 bases). Deletions cut 1 base from V and 4 bases from J, with 11 bases between. The CDR3 runs to 14 residues. Looked up from germline, CDR1 is SQVTM and CDR2 is ANQGSEA.

This clonotype was counted between two and nine times. V is TRBV20-1 and J is TRBJ1-1; D is perhaps TRBD1 (6 bases). CDR3 size: 16 residues. Germline V gives CDR1 DFQATT, CDR2 SNEGSKA (reference sequence). Deletions cut 3 bases from V and 0 bases from J, with 17 bases between. This CDR3 is CSASPRRGGMNTEAFF. For the CDR3, the DNA is TGCAGTGCTAGCCCTCGCAGGGGAGGGATGAACACTGAAGCTTTCTTT.

The chain has TRBV6-5 and TRBJ1-5, with unresolved D. CDR1 is MNHEY and CDR2 is SVGAGI in the germline V gene. The CDR3 has 14 residues. V lost 2 bases, J lost 0 bases, and 5 bases lay in between. CDR3 nucleotides: TGTGCCAGCAGTTACGCCGGTAGCAATCAGCCCCAGCATTTT. It translates to CASSYAGSNQPQHF.

In this sample, this clonotype turned up a few times. This chain uses TRBV5-1 with TRBJ2-2, with D possibly TRBD2 on 5 matching bases. CDR1 is SGHRS and CDR2 is YFSETQ in the germline V gene. CDR3 size: 15 residues. V lost 1 base and J lost 5, with 12 bases in between. CDR3: CASSLRGPQTGELFF. Written as DNA, the CDR3 is TGCGCCAGCAGCTTGCGAGGGCCGCAGACCGGGGAGCTGTTTTTT.

This clonotype was found many times. The chain couples TRBV18 to TRBJ2-1; a possible D gene is TRBD1 (5 bases). The CDR3 runs to 19 residues. Trimming cost V 2 bases and J 7 bases, with 27 bases left between them. Germline lookup yields CDR1 KGHSH and CDR2 LQKENI. CDR3 sequence reads: CASSPTSFPRDGRTNEQFF. CDR3 DNA sequence: TGTGCCAGCTCACCAACCAGTTTTCCGCGAGATGGTAGGACAAATGAGCAGTTCTTC.

This clonotype has a handful of counts. The rearrangement joins TRBV20-1 to TRBJ1-1; no reliable D call. The CDR3 is 14 residues long. From germline, CDR1 is DFQATT and CDR2 SNEGSKA (reference sequence). V lost 0 bases and J 9 bases, leaving 17 bases between the germline ends. The DNA of the CDR3 is TGCAGTGCTAGAGATGCCCCCGCCTCCCCACAAGCTTTCTTT. Protein product: CSARDAPASPQAFF.

This clonotype was seen more than once but under ten times. In DNA form, the CDR3 reads TGTGCCAGCAGCCGGACCAGCGGGGATACGCAGTATTTT. This gives the protein CASSRTSGDTQYF. The chain joins TRBV11-1 to TRBJ2-3, with a weak D call TRBD2 (6 bases). The CDR3 spans 13 residues. Germline CDR1 is SGHAT and CDR2 is FQDESV (reference sequence). V shed 5 bases and J shed 6 bases, with 12 bases lying between them.